The 24 T cell receptor beta chains below were found in one sample sequenced in a study of radiotherapy plus CTLA-4 blockade in lung cancer. The table came from immunoSEQ multiplex PCR; TCRdb's copy has only in-frame clones and leaves some out. The table lists about 83,000 clones, 78% of them singletons. Sequencing was performed on peripheral blood, taken from a patient treated with radiotherapy plus ipilimumab. Receptors originate from a human donor with non-small cell lung cancer who had a partial response to radiotherapy plus ipilimumab. Some clones in this sample may be carry-over from other donors' samples.

The chain has TRBV5-4 and TRBJ2-2, with D maybe TRBD2 (7 bases). The CDR3 contains 16 residues. Per germline, CDR1 SGHNT and CDR2 YYREEE (reference sequence). The germline V and J ends were trimmed by 1 base and 4 bases, with 14 bases remaining between them. The CDR3 DNA is TGTGCCAGCAGCTTGCTCGGGGGGCGGGGCACCGGGGAGCTGTTTTTT. It encodes CASSLLGGRGTGELFF.

The genes are TRBV6-5 and TRBJ1-2; D gene ambiguous. The V and J ends lost 2 bases and 7 bases respectively, with 11 bases between them. Per the germline V gene, CDR1 is MNHEY and CDR2 is SVGAGI. The CDR3 is 13 amino acids. The DNA of the CDR3 is TGTGCCAGCAGTTACACGAGGCAGACTGGCTACACCTTC. Translated: CASSYTRQTGYTF.

This chain links TRBV11-2 with TRBJ2-5, with TRBD2 matching 10 bases. J was trimmed by 2 bases and V by 1 base; bases with no gene match: 4. This CDR3 comprises 16 residues. Germline-derived CDR1 and CDR2 are SGHAT and FQNNGV. CDR3 DNA sequence: TGTGCCAGCAGCTTAGGTTTAGCGGGGGGTCAAGAGACCCAGTACTTC. Encoded protein: CASSLGLAGGQETQYF.

The gene calls are TRBV5-4 and TRBJ1-5; 8 positions match TRBD1. Germline trimming cut 4 bases from V and 7 bases from J; bases unmatched to any gene: 4. This CDR3 region has 13 residues. The germline V gene has CDR1 SGHNT and CDR2 YYREEE (reference sequence). The CDR3 region is CASSVDRAQPQHF. CDR3 coding DNA: TGTGCCAGCAGCGTGGACAGGGCGCAGCCCCAGCATTTT.

The chain couples TRBV6-5 to TRBJ2-2; D remains unclear. V lost 2 bases and J lost 5, with 6 bases in between. The CDR3 has 13 amino acids. Germline V gene data show CDR1 as MNHEY and CDR2 as SVGAGI. The CDR3 nucleotides read TGTGCCAGCAGTTACCTCAGGACCGGGGAGCTGTTTTTT. Residues: CASSYLRTGELFF.

In this sample, this clone turned up once. The rearrangement uses TRBV7-8 and TRBJ1-1; 7 bases fit TRBD1. The length of the CDR3 is 15 residues. J was trimmed by 5 bases and V by 5 bases; bases with no gene match: 11. CDR1 SGHVS and CDR2 FQNEAQ come from the germline V gene. CDR3 amino acids: CASSMLDRALTEAFF. CDR3 DNA sequence: TGTGCCAGCAGCATGCTTGACAGGGCTTTGACTGAAGCTTTCTTT.

V usage is TRBV14 and J usage is TRBJ2-5; D possibly corresponds to TRBD1 (6 bases). The CDR3 extends over 16 amino acids. V was pared by 3 bases and J by 2 bases, with 16 bases between. Germline V gene data show CDR1 as SGHDN and CDR2 as FVKESK. CDR3 coding DNA: TGTGCCAGCAGCCATGGAAGGGGGATCTATCAAGAGACCCAGTACTTC. Protein product: CASSHGRGIYQETQYF.

The chain uses TRBV10-2 and TRBJ2-1; a possible D gene is TRBD2 (6 bases). Germline-derived CDR1 and CDR2 are WSHSY and SAAADI. The V and J ends lost 4 bases and 12 bases respectively, with 16 bases between them. The CDR3 runs to 13 residues. CDR3 in DNA: TGCGCCAGCAGTGGGGAGGTAGTGGGGGGGCAGTTCTTC. This translates into CASSGEVVGGQFF.

The V and J genes are TRBV4-3 and TRBJ2-3; D is possibly TRBD1 (5 bases). Trimming took 0 bases from V and 3 from J, leaving 16 bases between them. The CDR3 is 17 amino acids. Germline V gene lookup returns CDR1 LGHNA and CDR2 YSLEER. The DNA of the CDR3 is TGCGCCAGCAGCCAAGAGCTGTCAGGGTCAGGGACAGATACGCAGTATTTT. Amino acid sequence: CASSQELSGSGTDTQYF.

The CDR3 nucleotides are TGTGCCAGCAGCATGACAGTTGTGCAGTACTTC. Translated, it gives CASSMTVVQYF. V gene TRBV6-5 combines with J gene TRBJ2-7; TRBD1 is a possible D gene (5 bases). Germline values: CDR1 MNHEY, CDR2 SVGAGI. The germline V and J ends were trimmed by 6 bases and 9 bases, with 12 bases remaining between them. This CDR3 is built from 11 residues.

This clone was seen only a few times. This chain links TRBV5-6 with TRBJ2-7, with D possibly being TRBD1 (5 bases). Germline loops: CDR1 SGHDT, CDR2 YYEEEE. This CDR3 contains 14 residues. The V end was cut by 4 bases, the J end by 3 bases, with 14 bases between. The CDR3 DNA is TGTGCCAGCAGCCCCCCAGGGTATCGCTACGAGCAGTACTTC. This sequence encodes CASSPPGYRYEQYF. The variable domain in full, with the rest retrieved from reference TRBV5-6 and TRBJ2-7, is DAGVTQSPTHLIKTRGQQVTLRCSPKSGHDTVSWYQQALGQGPQFIFQYYEEEERQRGNFPDRFSGHQFPNYSSELNVNALLLGDSALYLCASSPPGYRYEQYFGPGTRLTVT.

The chain combines TRBV7-2 with TRBJ2-1; 7 nucleotides align to TRBD2. This CDR3 comprises 15 residues. The germline V gene has CDR1 SGHTA and CDR2 FQGNSA. V was pared by 2 bases and J by 5 bases, with 6 bases of the junction left unmatched. The CDR3 sequence is CASSLMGGVNNEQFF. For the CDR3, the DNA is TGTGCCAGCAGCTTAATGGGGGGGGTGAACAATGAGCAGTTCTTC.

The genes are TRBV28 and TRBJ2-7; no firm D call. V lost 3 bases and J 5 bases, leaving 8 bases between the germline ends. The CDR3 loop spans 12 amino acids. The germline gives CDR1 MDHEN, CDR2 SYDVKM. The CDR3 DNA is TGTGCCAGCAGTTTGTACAGAAACGAGCAGTACTTC. Encoded protein: CASSLYRNEQYF.

The V gene is TRBV7-9, the J gene TRBJ2-7; D is possibly TRBD2 (6 bases). Per the germline V gene, CDR1 is SEHNR and CDR2 is FQNEAQ (reference sequence). The CDR3 runs 15 residues. The germline V and J ends were trimmed by 5 bases and 3 bases, with 17 bases remaining between them. The DNA for the CDR3 is TGTGCCAGCAGCCTTAGCGGAGCCTACGGCTACGAGCAGTACTTC. It encodes CASSLSGAYGYEQYF.

This clone appeared a single time. The CDR3 sequence is CASRRPGQGNYEQYF. Written as DNA, the CDR3 is TGTGCCAGCAGACGACCGGGACAGGGCAACTACGAGCAGTACTTC. The chain links TRBV28 to TRBJ2-7; TRBD1 agrees at 9 bases. CDR1 and CDR2 (germline): MDHEN, SYDVKM. With V trimmed by 6 bases and J by 3 bases, 9 bases remained unmatched. This CDR3 spans 15 amino acids.

On this clone itself: The junction differs from germline at one of its ends, possibly a read error. The V call is TRBV18, the J call TRBJ2-1; 8 bases fit TRBD2. The CDR3 totals 15 residues. CDR1 is KGHSH, CDR2 LQKENI, per germline. The CDR3, as DNA: TGTGCCAGCTCGCCACTAGCGGCAGTTCGCAATGAGCAGTTCTTC. Its translation is CASSPLAAVRNEQFF.

The V gene is TRBV7-8, the J gene TRBJ1-2; D is unclear. This CDR3 has 13 residues. Germline loops: CDR1 SGHVS, CDR2 FQNEAQ. The V and J ends lost 2 bases and 4 bases respectively, with 8 bases between them. Here the CDR3 reads CASSLQAIYGYTF. The DNA for the CDR3 is TGTGCCAGCAGCTTACAGGCTATCTATGGCTACACCTTC.

The gene calls are TRBV2 and TRBJ2-3, with TRBD2 matching 9 bases. The CDR3 contains 17 residues. V lost 4 bases to trimming and J lost 3 bases; unmatched junction nucleotides: 11. Germline CDR1 reads SNHLY; CDR2 reads FYNNEI. CDR3 protein: CASSVGASGARTDTQYF. In DNA, the CDR3 is TGTGCCAGCAGTGTTGGGGCTAGCGGGGCGAGGACAGATACGCAGTATTTT.

V and J are TRBV28 and TRBJ1-2, with D hard to call. The CDR3 runs to 11 residues. Germline V CDR1 and CDR2: MDHEN, SYDVKM. The V gene lost 3 bases and the J gene lost 4 bases, with 3 bases spanning the gap. The chain's CDR3 is CASSLSYGYTF. The CDR3, as DNA: TGTGCCAGCAGTTTGAGCTATGGCTACACCTTC.

This clone came up a few times. As DNA, the CDR3 is TGTGCCAGCAGCCAAGCCTCTACTTATGGCTACACCTTC. This encodes CASSQASTYGYTF. This chain connects TRBV14 to TRBJ1-2, with D unresolved. The germline gives CDR1 SGHDN, CDR2 FVKESK. There are 13 residues in the CDR3. V lost 1 base, J lost 5 bases, and 8 bases lay in between.

V and J are TRBV6-5 and TRBJ2-7, with TRBD1 as a possible D gene (6 bases). This CDR3 has 13 amino acids. Germline-derived CDR1 and CDR2 are MNHEY and SVGAGI. Trimming left V 7 bases short and J 2 bases short, with 12 bases between. CDR3 nucleotides: TGTGCCAGCACCCCACGGGACACCTACGAGCAGTACTTC. Amino acids: CASTPRDTYEQYF.

This rearrangement joins TRBV4-1 to TRBJ2-4; 12 positions agree with TRBD2. This CDR3 is 16 amino acids long. Trimming took 1 base from V and 7 from J; bases not matched to a gene: 5. Germline V lookup: CDR1 MGHRA, CDR2 YSYEKL. This CDR3 reads CASSQASGGAGNIQYF. The CDR3 coding sequence is TGCGCCAGCAGCCAAGCTAGCGGGGGGGCGGGGAACATTCAGTACTTC.

The rearrangement joins TRBV19 to TRBJ1-5; 7 nucleotides match TRBD1. Germline V CDR1 and CDR2: LNHDA, SQIVND (reference sequence). The CDR3 is 12 residues long. The ends lost 6 bases at V and 4 bases at J; junction bases unmatched: 0. CDR3 DNA: TGTGCCAGTAGACAGGGGAATCAGCCCCAGCATTTT. As protein: CASRQGNQPQHF.

This clone was detected many times. The rearrangement joins TRBV9 to TRBJ2-7; 8 nucleotides agree with TRBD2. Germline-derived CDR1 and CDR2 are SGDLS and YYNGEE. This CDR3 is built from 15 residues. After removal of 0 bases from V and 3 bases from J, the junction contained 5 bases not matched to a gene. CDR3 nucleotides: TGTGCCAGCAGCGTAGGGGTTAGCGGGATCTACGAGCAGTACTTC. It codes for CASSVGVSGIYEQYF.